The 9 T cell receptor beta chains given below trace back to one sample, sequenced in a study of T cells expressing NK-cell markers. TCRdb processed the 5' RACE reads again and assigns one entry to each CDR3 protein, with no DNA. The sample table includes under 600,000 distinct CDR3 sequences. The sequencing sample was made of blood T cells: a sorted CD56 or NKG2C T cell subset, CD4+ or CD8+ T cells, or bulk PBMC T cells (not recorded which). The receptors originated from a woman in her forties or fifties in good health.

The chain combines TRBV3-1 with TRBJ1-1. In germline, CDR1 is LGHDT, CDR2 YNNKEL (reference sequence). The CDR3 totals 14 residues. The CDR3 region is CASSPNPNSAGAFF.

V gene TRBV6-5 combines with J gene TRBJ2-2. Germline V gene lookup returns CDR1 MNHEY and CDR2 SVGAGI. This CDR3 comprises 14 residues. CDR3 sequence reads: CASSYYSNTGELFF.

The rearrangement links TRBV18 to TRBJ1-5. CDR1 and CDR2 from the germline V gene are KGHSH and LQKENI. CDR3 length equals 14 residues. The CDR3 loop is CASSPGTALGPQHF.

The chain is built from TRBV20-1 and TRBJ1-4; TCRdb names TRBD1, which stays unverified in the absence of DNA. This CDR3 spans 13 amino acids. CDR1 is DFQATT and CDR2 is SNEGSKA in the germline V gene (reference sequence). The CDR3 loop is CSASRGSDEKLFF.

V is TRBV7-9 and J is TRBJ2-7; TCRdb's assignment of TRBD1 cannot be checked, as there is no DNA. The CDR3 extends over 15 amino acids. Germline-derived CDR1 and CDR2 are SEHNR and FQNEAQ (reference sequence). CDR3 in amino acids: CASSLAGQTFDEQYF.

V gene TRBV11-1 combines with J gene TRBJ1-1; the TCRdb call, TRBD1, lacks DNA for checking. This CDR3 has 15 residues. Per germline, CDR1 SGHAT and CDR2 FQDESV (reference sequence). This chain's CDR3 is CASSLVATGVSEAFF.

The chain uses TRBV12-3 or TRBV12-4 and TRBJ1-1; TCRdb indicates TRBD1, and absent DNA this call remains unverified. The CDR3 spans 15 residues. The CDR3 sequence: CASSLWTATNTEAFF.

V gene TRBV4-1 combines with J gene TRBJ2-1; checking the TCRdb D call of TRBD1 is not possible without DNA. Germline assignment: CDR1 MGHRA and CDR2 YSYEKL. The length of the CDR3 is 15 residues. The CDR3 here is CASSHGQGTDNEQFF.

V is TRBV2 and J is TRBJ1-1. Germline CDR1 reads SNHLY; CDR2 reads FYNNEI. This CDR3 comprises 11 residues. The CDR3: CASIFNTEAFF.